Following are 20 T cell receptor beta chains from one sample sequenced in a study of T cells after yellow fever vaccination. TCRdb re-called the 5' RACE reads with MiXCR, one entry per CDR3 protein. The sample carries approximately 250,000 distinct CDR3 sequences, over 4.5% recorded once. Specimen: CD4+ T cells sorted from PBMCs, collected on the day of the yellow fever booster vaccination. The receptor set was obtained from a man between 18 and 35 years old who received the YFV17D yellow fever vaccine.

This clonotype has just one count. This clone may be a read error of a much larger clone one base away. The genes are TRBV5-4 and TRBJ2-2, with 11 bases lining up with TRBD2. Germline V gene sequence: CDR1 SGHNT, CDR2 YYREEE (reference sequence). The CDR3 runs to 16 residues. CDR3 region: CASSPLAGANTGELSF. CDR3 sequence (DNA): TGTGCCAGCAGCCCACTAGCGGGGGCGAACACCGGGGAGCTGTCTTTT.

Here the CDR3 reads CASTEGVASYEQYF. In nucleotides, the CDR3 is TGTGCCAGCACCGAGGGGGTGGCCTCCTACGAGCAGTACTTC. This rearrangement joins TRBV6-2 or TRBV6-3 to TRBJ2-7, with D possibly being TRBD1 (6 bases). The CDR3 extends over 14 amino acids. Per the germline V gene, CDR1 is MNHEY and CDR2 is SVGEGT. V lost 7 bases and J lost 0, with 13 bases in between.

V and J are TRBV5-1 and TRBJ2-1; 11 positions agree with TRBD2. CDR1 is SGHRS, CDR2 YFSETQ, per germline. The CDR3 covers 15 residues. Trimming took 6 bases from V and 1 from J; bases not matched to a gene: 3. The DNA of the CDR3 is TGCGCCAGCATCGGGACTAGCGGATCCTACAATGAGCAGTTCTTC. Encoded protein: CASIGTSGSYNEQFF.

This chain links TRBV7-8 with TRBJ1-6, with 7 bases lining up with TRBD1. This CDR3 spans 20 amino acids. After removal of 1 base from V and 8 bases from J, the junction contained 20 bases not matched to a gene. The germline CDR1 and CDR2 sequences are SGHVS and FQNEAQ. CDR3 amino acids: CASSLVISGGFGIIDSPLHF. The CDR3 DNA reads TGTGCCAGCAGCTTAGTAATATCAGGGGGATTCGGAATTATAGATTCACCCCTCCACTTT.

The rearrangement uses TRBV4-3 and TRBJ2-1; 8 positions agree with TRBD1. Germline CDR1 and CDR2: LGHNA and YSLEER. With 1 base clipped from V and 8 bases from J, the junction kept 13 bases outside the gene matches. The CDR3 is 17 residues long. The CDR3: CASSQGQGKWKMDEQFF. The CDR3 DNA is TGCGCCAGCAGCCAAGGACAGGGGAAGTGGAAGATGGATGAGCAGTTCTTC.

V usage is TRBV5-4 and J usage is TRBJ2-7; D gene ambiguous. Germline V gene data show CDR1 as SGHNT and CDR2 as YYREEE (reference sequence). The ends were cut back, 0 bases at V and 0 bases at J, with 10 bases in the middle. CDR3 size: 15 residues. The CDR3 DNA sequence: TGTGCCAGCAGCTTGGTAGCCAGCAGCTCCTACGAGCAGTACTTC. This codes for CASSLVASSSYEQYF.

At least ten counts were recorded for this clonotype. The J gene is TRBJ2-7, the V gene TRBV5-1; D is ambiguous. CDR1 is SGHRS and CDR2 is YFSETQ in the germline V gene. The V gene lost 0 bases and the J gene lost 2 bases, with 9 bases spanning the gap. The CDR3 sequence is 14 residues long. The CDR3 spells CASSLGGSTYEQYV. The CDR3 DNA reads as TGCGCCAGCAGCTTGGGAGGCAGCACCTACGAGCAGTACGTC.

The table lists this clonotype with many counts. The chain is built from TRBV6-2 or TRBV6-3 and TRBJ2-2, with 8 bases aligning to TRBD2. Per germline, CDR1 MNHEY and CDR2 SVGEGT. With 7 bases clipped from V and 7 bases from J, the junction kept 5 bases outside the gene matches. The length of the CDR3 is 13 residues. CDR3 DNA: TGTGCCAGCAAACAGCGGGGGAACGGGGAGCTGTTTTTT. Translated, it gives CASKQRGNGELFF.

The chain joins TRBV20-1 to TRBJ2-2; the D is unclear. Trimming removed 5 bases at V and 1 base at J, with 8 bases between. The CDR3 runs to 13 residues. Looked up from germline, CDR1 is DFQATT and CDR2 is SNEGSKA (reference sequence). CDR3 in amino acids: CSAALGNTGELFF. The CDR3, as DNA: TGCAGTGCTGCACTCGGGAACACCGGGGAGCTGTTTTTT.

The genes are TRBV4-2 and TRBJ1-2, with a weak D call TRBD1 (5 bases). CDR3 length: 19 residues. V was pared by 1 base and J by 3 bases, with 24 bases between. Per the germline V gene, CDR1 is LGHNA and CDR2 is YNFKEQ. For the CDR3, the DNA is TGTGCCAGCAGCCAAGGGATAAAACAGGACCAAGCGATGGACTATGGCTACACCTTC. It yields the protein CASSQGIKQDQAMDYGYTF.

This clonotype was observed a few times. The chain couples TRBV5-1 to TRBJ2-3, with 8 bases aligning to TRBD2. The CDR3 totals 14 residues. Trimming at V came to 7 bases and at J to 5 bases, leaving 9 bases not matched to a gene. The germline V gene has CDR1 SGHRS and CDR2 YFSETQ. Here the CDR3 reads CASGPGGRVDTQYF. Written as DNA, the CDR3 is TGCGCCAGCGGCCCGGGAGGGCGGGTAGATACGCAGTATTTT.

This clonotype was observed a few times. The CDR3 nucleotides read TGCAGTGCTAGTCCGACTAGCGGGAACCGAGATACGCAGTATTTT. Amino acids: CSASPTSGNRDTQYF. This chain uses TRBV20-1 with TRBJ2-3; 11 positions agree with TRBD2. The CDR3 consists of 15 residues. With 3 bases clipped from V and 5 bases from J, the junction kept 7 bases outside the gene matches. Germline V gives CDR1 DFQATT, CDR2 SNEGSKA (reference sequence).

There are a few counts of this clonotype. V is TRBV14 and J is TRBJ1-1; no clear D gene. The CDR3 is made up of 18 amino acids. In germline, CDR1 is SGHDN, CDR2 FVKESK. Trimming took off 4 bases at V and 1 base at J, with 22 bases between the two ends. CDR3 nucleotides: TGTGCCAGCAGCCTCCCCGGTCTTCCGGGATCGCGGAACACTGAAGCTTTCTTT. Translation gives CASSLPGLPGSRNTEAFF.

This sequence joins TRBV10-3 and TRBJ1-3; D not certain. V was clipped by 5 bases and J by 0 bases, with 8 bases between them. This CDR3 comprises 14 residues. From germline, CDR1 is ENHRY and CDR2 SYGVKD. The CDR3 DNA is TGTGCCATCAGTACCACAGTCTCTGGAAACACCATATATTTT. This gives the protein CAISTTVSGNTIYF.

This clonotype occurred a few times. This chain links TRBV5-1 with TRBJ1-1, with D hard to call. The CDR3 is 14 residues long. The germline V and J ends were trimmed by 4 bases and 4 bases, with 14 bases remaining between them. In germline, CDR1 is SGHRS, CDR2 YFSETQ. Here the CDR3 DNA reads TGCGCCAGCAGCCACGGGTCAGCGGGCACTGAAGCTTTCTTT. This codes for CASSHGSAGTEAFF. The full variable domain, with the rest looked up from reference TRBV5-1 and TRBJ1-1, is KAGVTQTPRYLIKTRGQQVTLSCSPISGHRSVSWYQQTPGQGLQFLFEYFSETQRNKGNFPGRFSGRQFSNSRSEMNVSTLELGDSALYLCASSHGSAGTEAFFGQGTRLTVV.

The V call is TRBV7-9, the J call TRBJ1-4; D is undetermined. Germline CDR1 and CDR2: SEHNR and FQNEAQ (reference sequence). The V end was cut by 8 bases, the J end by 11 bases, with 9 bases between. The CDR3 contains 10 residues. This chain's CDR3 is CASCGDKLFF. Written as DNA, the CDR3 is TGTGCCAGCTGCGGTGATAAACTGTTTTTT. Drawing the rest from reference TRBV7-9 and TRBJ1-4, the complete variable domain is DTGVSQNPRHKITKRGQNVTFRCDPISEHNRLYWYRQTLGQGPEFLTYFQNEAQLEKSRLLSDRFSAERPKGSFSTLEIQRTEQGDSAMYLCASCGDKLFFGSGTQLSVL.

This clonotype was seen many times. The J gene is TRBJ1-5, the V gene TRBV29-1; no clear D. V was cut by 4 bases and J by 3 bases, with 7 bases left in between. In germline, CDR1 is SQVTM, CDR2 ANQGSEA. CDR3 size: 12 residues. The CDR3 loop is CSVVLDNQPQHF. CDR3 in DNA: TGCAGCGTTGTGTTGGACAATCAGCCCCAGCATTTT.

This chain links TRBV4-3 with TRBJ2-7, with 7 bases aligning to TRBD1. In germline, CDR1 is LGHNA, CDR2 YSLEER. V lost 4 bases, J lost 7 bases, and 13 bases stayed unmatched. The CDR3 is made up of 15 amino acids. The CDR3 DNA sequence: TGCGCCAGCAGCCCCGGGACAGTCTCACCGGGGGAGCAGTACGTC. Translated: CASSPGTVSPGEQYV.

The chain joins TRBV5-4 to TRBJ1-2; D is uncertain. Germline CDR1 and CDR2: SGHNT and YYREEE (reference sequence). This CDR3 is built from 15 residues. Trimming took off 4 bases at V and 3 bases at J, with 16 bases between the two ends. The CDR3 bases are TGTGCCAGCAGCCGACCGGGCAGACTCGACTATGGCTACACCTTC. It yields the protein CASSRPGRLDYGYTF. Supplemented by reference TRBV5-4 and TRBJ1-2, the full variable domain reads ETGVTQSPTHLIKTRGQQVTLRCSSQSGHNTVSWYQQALGQGPQFIFQYYREEENGRGNFPPRFSGLQFPNYSSELNVNALELDDSALYLCASSRPGRLDYGYTFGSGTRLTVV.

This clonotype came up a few times. This rearrangement joins TRBV6-5 to TRBJ1-2; D unresolved. Germline V gene data show CDR1 as MNHEY and CDR2 as SVGAGI. This CDR3 has 15 residues. V was trimmed by 0 bases and J by 4 bases, leaving 12 bases between them. The CDR3 protein is CASSYSGPASYGYTF. DNA for the CDR3: TGTGCCAGCAGTTACTCTGGGCCTGCGAGCTATGGCTACACCTTC.